This T cell receptor beta chain derives from a study of T cells in Graves' hyperthyroidism and ophthalmopathy. Study as a whole: Peripheral blood collection took place at initial diagnosis, before any treatment.

Germline V CDR1 and CDR2: SNHLY, FYNNEI. This CDR3 contains 17 residues. The J segment lost 4 bases and the V segment lost 3 bases, leaving 12 bases of the junction unmatched. RNA transcripts provided the source from which TCR beta CDR3 regions were amplified. A first-round RT-PCR of the TCR CDR3 used the HTBI primer set. TCRdb processed the multiplex PCR reads anew with MiXCR; each CDR3 protein has one entry. The sample includes 300,000 to 350,000 distinct CDR3 sequences, over 20% of them seen just once. Diagnosis rested on symptoms, serum thyroxine and TRAb, thyroid ultrasound, and orbital computed tomography.

Sequences were obtained from blood. The TCR comes from a woman between 45 and 65 years old with Graves' hyperthyroidism. The chain employs TRBV2 and TRBJ1-2, with 9 bases matching TRBD1. The CDR3 DNA reads as TGTGCCAGCAGTGACCCCGGGACAGGGATTGGCTTCTATGGCTACACCTTC. This gives the protein CASSDPGTGIGFYGYTF.